Sequencing of this T cell receptor beta chain was carried out in a study of beta chain features in type 1 diabetes. Sequencing targeted expressed TCRB transcripts, as all isolated RNA had been reverse transcribed. Clones were read by immunoSEQ multiplex PCR, and TCRdb kept only the in-frame ones, dropping some. The table includes hundreds of thousands of clones, approximately 28% detected once. Study-wide results and limits: Naive, central memory and Treg TCRB repertoires seemed to resemble each other more closely in patients than they did in healthy donors. Insertions at VDJ junctions were less frequent in type 1 diabetes patients. These patients also deleted more nucleotides at the same junctions.

CD45RO/CCR7/CD25/CD127/CD95/CD27 sorting isolated CD4+ naive, central memory, regulatory and stem cell-like memory cells. All of the sorted populations showed purity greater than 95%. Regarding this clone: What it binds is unknown.

The receptor comes from a man between 18 and 35 years old in good health. Sequencing was carried out using naive CD4+ T cells from blood.

CDR3 in amino acids: CASSFPLSSYNEQFF. Here the CDR3 DNA reads TGTGCCAGCAGCTTTCCGCTGAGCTCCTACAATGAGCAGTTCTTC. The chain uses TRBV7-9 and TRBJ2-1; D unclear. The CDR3 covers 15 residues. Trimming removed 3 bases at V and 0 bases at J, with 9 bases between. Germline lookup yields CDR1 SEHNR and CDR2 FQNEAQ (reference sequence).